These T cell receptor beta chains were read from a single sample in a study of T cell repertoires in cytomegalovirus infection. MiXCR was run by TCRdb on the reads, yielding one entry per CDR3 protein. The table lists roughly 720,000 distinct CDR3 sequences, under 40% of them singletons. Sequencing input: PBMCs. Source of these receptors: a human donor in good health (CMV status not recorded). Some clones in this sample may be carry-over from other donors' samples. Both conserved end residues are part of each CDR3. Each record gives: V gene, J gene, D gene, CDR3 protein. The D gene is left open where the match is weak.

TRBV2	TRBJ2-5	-	CASSEGQTKTQYF
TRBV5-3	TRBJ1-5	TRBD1	CARSARQGVSNQPQHF
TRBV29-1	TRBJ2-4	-	CSVVGALMNIQYF
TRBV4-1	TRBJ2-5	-	CASSQEPLETQYF
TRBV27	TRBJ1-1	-	CASSLYVRTEAFF
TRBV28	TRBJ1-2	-	CASRDTGINYGYTF
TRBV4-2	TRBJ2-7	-	CASSPLPQGREQYF
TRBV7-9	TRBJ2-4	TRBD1	CASSLSGQGMIGAKNIQYF
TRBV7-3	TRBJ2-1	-	CASSLGRDYNEQFF
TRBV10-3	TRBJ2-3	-	CAISGPPPDTQYF
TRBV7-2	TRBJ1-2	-	CASSIIRLTGRFYGYTF
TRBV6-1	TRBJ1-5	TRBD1	CASKARGQGANQPQHF
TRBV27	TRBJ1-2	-	CASSLKIGQHYGYTF
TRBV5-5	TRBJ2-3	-	CASSLGILPVRQNTDTQYF
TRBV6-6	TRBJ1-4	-	CASRDGWVGGPPATNEKLFF
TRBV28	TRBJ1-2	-	CASSLIAVYGYTF
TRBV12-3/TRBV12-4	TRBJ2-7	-	CASSFVLNYEQYF
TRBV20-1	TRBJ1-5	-	CSARRSDNQPQHF
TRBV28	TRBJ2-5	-	CATQYQGSETQYF
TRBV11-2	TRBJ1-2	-	CASSLAPDRSGLYGYTF
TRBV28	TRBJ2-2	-	CASRLAGTELFF
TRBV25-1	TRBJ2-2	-	CASSELGGYTGELFF
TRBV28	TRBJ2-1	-	CASSPAGIGEQFF
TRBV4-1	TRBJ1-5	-	CASSQEWGNQPQHF
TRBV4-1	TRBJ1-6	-	CASSQRDLSSYNSPLHF
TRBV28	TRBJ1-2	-	CASSLGLGGYGYTF
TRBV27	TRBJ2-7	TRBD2	CASSPTSGVHYEQYF
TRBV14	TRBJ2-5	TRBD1	CASSQGQGRTQYF
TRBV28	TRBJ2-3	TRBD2	CASSLYSGGPTDTQYF
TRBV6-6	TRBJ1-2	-	CASTRRDGPYGYTF
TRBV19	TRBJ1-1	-	CASRGGTNTEAFF
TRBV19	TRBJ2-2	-	CASSMTGTGELFF
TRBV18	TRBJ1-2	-	CASSPRRDKGYTF
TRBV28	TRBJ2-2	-	CASSLPGAPFGELFF
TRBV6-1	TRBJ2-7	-	CASTPVGGRPGGEQYF
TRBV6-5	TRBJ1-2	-	CASSDPGMMYGYTF
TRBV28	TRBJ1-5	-	CASSFEGGEKYQPQHF
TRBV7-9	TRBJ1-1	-	CASSLDRAAFF
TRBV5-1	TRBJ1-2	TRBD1	CASSLGYTGVEGYTF
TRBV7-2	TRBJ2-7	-	CASSSEDGTAQYF
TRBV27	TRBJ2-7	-	CASSLRTPYEQYF
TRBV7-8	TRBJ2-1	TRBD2	CASSLQLSGTNEQFF
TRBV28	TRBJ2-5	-	CASSSQGWKETQYF
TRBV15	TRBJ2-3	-	CATRGERRGRSDTQYF
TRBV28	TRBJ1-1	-	CASSFDGQSLTEAFF
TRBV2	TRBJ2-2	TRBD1	CASSPPHGQANTGELFF
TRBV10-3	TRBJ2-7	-	CAISNSYEQYF
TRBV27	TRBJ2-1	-	CASTKGLAAQSSYNEQFF
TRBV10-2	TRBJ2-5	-	CASTGAEETQYF
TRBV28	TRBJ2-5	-	CASSSGPFGTQYF
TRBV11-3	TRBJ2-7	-	CASSHGGYEQYF
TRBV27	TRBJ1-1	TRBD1	CASTPTGVGTEAFF
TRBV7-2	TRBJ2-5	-	CASSLVLRGETQYF